Listed below are T cell receptor beta chains from one sample, sequenced in a study of sequential checkpoint blockade in melanoma. The assay was immunoSEQ multiplex PCR, and TCRdb's table has in-frame clones only and misses some. The profile shows around 35,000 clones, around 32% of them singletons. The material was tumor tissue (inferred from file names), obtained from a patient given nivolumab and ipilimumab in sequence. All receptors come from a human donor with melanoma. The CDR3 runs from the conserved cysteine through the conserved F or W. D genes are given only for firm matches. Size is omitted from some rows. Given values are once, few, many or a class for expanded clones.

abundance	j_gene	d_gene	v_gene	CDR3nt	CDR3aa
few	TRBJ1-2	NA	TRBV11-3	TGTGCCAGCAGCTTTGGGGGCGGAAGCTATGGCTACACCTTC	CASSFGGGSYGYTF
NA	TRBJ1-4	NA	TRBV9	TGTGCCAGCAGTGACCGGGGGACGTGGGCACTGTTTTTT	CASSDRGTWALFF
once	TRBJ2-7	NA	TRBV5-1	TGCGCCAGCAGCTTGTACACGGGAACCTACGAGCAGTACTTC	CASSLYTGTYEQYF
NA	TRBJ1-1	TRBD1	TRBV4-1	TGCGCCAGCAGCCGAGGGGAGGGGGCGAACACTGAAGCTTTCTTT	CASSRGEGANTEAFF
NA	TRBJ2-1	NA	TRBV6-8	TGTGCCAGCAGTAGTGGAGGGGGGGGCTACAATGAGCAGTTCTTC	CASSSGGGGYNEQFF
NA	TRBJ2-2	NA	TRBV18	TGTGCCAGCTCACCAAATCCCCTGAACACCGGGGAGCTGTTTTTT	CASSPNPLNTGELFF
NA	TRBJ2-6	NA	TRBV5-1	TGCGCCAGCAGCTTGGAGTCTGGGGCCAACGTCCTGACTTTC	CASSLESGANVLTF
NA	TRBJ2-2	NA	TRBV11-3	TGTGCCAGCAGCCCGCGGCGGGGGCCGGCCGGGGAGCTGTTTTTT	CASSPRRGPAGELFF
NA	TRBJ2-7	NA	TRBV19	TGTGCCAGTAGTATCATGGGCGGGACCTACGAGCAGTACTTC	CASSIMGGTYEQYF
NA	TRBJ2-1	TRBD2	TRBV19	TGTGCCAGTAGGCGCAAAGGGGAGAGCGGGGGGGCCTACAATGAGCAGTTCTTC	CASRRKGESGGAYNEQFF
few	TRBJ2-1	TRBD2	TRBV11-3	TGTGCCAGCAGCCCGAGATGGCGGGGGGGCTTAACGGTAGATGAGCAGTTCTTC	CASSPRWRGGLTVDEQFF
NA	TRBJ1-2	NA	TRBV7-8	TGTGCCAGCAGACCACAGGGTGACTATGGCTACACCTTC	CASRPQGDYGYTF
many	TRBJ2-5	NA	TRBV11-3	TGTGCCAGCAGCCAGCATGGGGGGCAGACACAAGAGACCCAGTACTTC	CASSQHGGQTQETQYF
NA	TRBJ2-3	NA	TRBV9	TGTGCCAGCAGCGGCCAGACGGATACGCAGTATTTT	CASSGQTDTQYF
NA	TRBJ1-1	TRBD1	TRBV6-8	TGTGCCAGCAGTGGGGACGTACAGGGGAGGGCTTTCTTT	CASSGDVQGRAFF
NA	TRBJ2-2	TRBD2	TRBV11-3	TGTGCCAGCAGCTCTCTCGGGGGGGGCACCGGGGAGCTGTTTTTT	CASSSLGGGTGELFF
NA	TRBJ1-1	NA	TRBV12-5	TGTGCTAGTGGTTTGACACCAAAGGACGGACGGAACACTGAAGCTTTCTTT	CASGLTPKDGRNTEAFF
few	TRBJ2-7	TRBD2	TRBV7-7	TGTGCCAGCAGCTTGGTTGGGACTAGCGGGGGGGTCTCCTACGAGCAGTACTTC	CASSLVGTSGGVSYEQYF